This T cell receptor beta chain was recorded in a study of blood T cell repertoires in COVID-19. Study-level information: Acute-phase and convalescent COVID-19 samples originated in the United States, Italy and Spain.

Original handling: Reference gene primer amplification gave estimated nucleated cell counts. This table comes from immunoSEQ multiplex PCR, and its TCRdb copy is limited to in-frame clones, with some not included. That table gives V, J and clone size, and the DNA gave D and trimming. Among around 160,000 clones, about 80% were seen once, and the ten largest hold about 19%. From germline, CDR1 is LNHDA and CDR2 SQIVND (reference sequence). V dropped 3 bases and J dropped 3; count of bases not matched to a gene: 5. This CDR3 has 16 residues. The receptor was derived from a woman aged 80 or over with acute or convalescent COVID-19. The rearrangement links TRBV19 to TRBJ2-2; 9 bases line up with TRBD1. Sequencing used peripheral blood. In DNA form, the CDR3 reads TGTGCCAGTAGTATTATGGGACAGGGTTACACCGGGGAGCTGTTTTTT. This encodes CASSIMGQGYTGELFF.